The source of this TCR beta chain is a study of shared clonotypes between healthy human individuals. Donors comprised healthy HIV-negative adults lacking recent acute infections or vaccinations. Libraries were prepared by immunoSEQ multiplex PCR; TCRdb keeps only in-frame clonotypes and omits some of them. Of approximately 700,000 clones in the sample, about three quarters are singletons; the top ten hold around 1.7%. The sequence came from a woman aged 30 to 39 in good health. The sample taken for sequencing was memory CD4+ T cells sorted from blood. Sample subset: CD45RA-negative fraction.

The CDR3 region is CASSPGKPGDYGYTF. CDR3 bases: TGTGCCAGCAGTCCCGGAAAGCCCGGGGACTATGGCTACACCTTC. The rearrangement links TRBV28 to TRBJ1-2; D is unresolved. From germline, CDR1 is MDHEN and CDR2 SYDVKM. Trimming stripped 5 bases from V and 3 bases from J, with 16 bases between. This CDR3 region has 15 residues.